This is a list of T cell receptor beta chains from one sample in a study of blood T cell repertoires in COVID-19. Sequenced by immunoSEQ multiplex PCR; TCRdb stores in-frame clones only, minus some. The profile shows 250,000 to 300,000 clones, 87% of them singletons. The sample consisted of peripheral blood. These receptors all come from a woman between 50 and 59 years old who had recovered from COVID-19. Each CDR3 is given with its conserved first and last residue. A D gene is named only where the DNA matches it firmly. A clone size is listed for some rows: how often the clone was seen (once, few, many), or a class if it is expanded.

TGTGCCAGCAGTTACTCGAGGGCAGGGGGCCTCTACGAGCAGTACTTC | CASSYSRAGGLYEQYF | TRBJ2-7 | TRBV6-2/TRBV6-3 | TRBD1 | NA
TGTGCCAGTAGGTCCTCAAGACTAGCGGGAGGCACATACAATGAGCAGTTCTTC | CASRSSRLAGGTYNEQFF | TRBJ2-1 | TRBV19 | TRBD2 | NA
TGTGCCAGCAGTGAAGGCCGAGGGCGGTTGAACACTGAAGCTTTCTTT | CASSEGRGRLNTEAFF | TRBJ1-1 | TRBV6-1 | NA | NA
TGTGCCAGCAGTTACACACAAGAGAACACTGAAGCTTTCTTT | CASSYTQENTEAFF | TRBJ1-1 | TRBV6-5 | NA | NA
TGTGCCAGCAGTTTTTACAGGGTTGGCAATCAGCCCCAGCATTTT | CASSFYRVGNQPQHF | TRBJ1-5 | TRBV28 | NA | NA
TGTGCCAGCAGTCCAACAGGGGGAGCTTACGAGCAGTACTTC | CASSPTGGAYEQYF | TRBJ2-7 | TRBV6-5 | TRBD1 | NA
TGTGCCAGCAGCCAACGTCGGAACACTGAAGCTTTCTTT | CASSQRRNTEAFF | TRBJ1-1 | TRBV3-1/TRBV3-2 | NA | NA
TGTGCCAGCAGCCGGGGACAGATACTTGTCGACTATGGCTACACCTTC | CASSRGQILVDYGYTF | TRBJ1-2 | TRBV5-5 | TRBD1 | NA
TGTGCCAGCAGCCTCACAGGAACCAATCAGCCCCAGCATTTT | CASSLTGTNQPQHF | TRBJ1-5 | TRBV7-6 | NA | NA
TGTGCCAGTAGTCGCAATAGCGGACGCACAGATACGCAGTATTTT | CASSRNSGRTDTQYF | TRBJ2-3 | TRBV19 | NA | NA
TGTGCCAGCAGCGTAGACTCGGACAGGGACAACGAGCAGTACTTC | CASSVDSDRDNEQYF | TRBJ2-7 | TRBV9 | TRBD1 | NA
TGTGCCAGCAGTACCATCCTGGGGCGCGGCCATGGCTACACCTTC | CASSTILGRGHGYTF | TRBJ1-2 | TRBV28 | NA | NA
TGTGCCAGCAGTCACCCGGGACAGAGTGCTTTCTTT | CASSHPGQSAFF | TRBJ1-1 | TRBV27 | TRBD1 | NA
TGTGCCAGCAGTTTCGGGACAGGGGATACCTACGAGCAGTACTTC | CASSFGTGDTYEQYF | TRBJ2-7 | TRBV7-2 | TRBD1 | NA
TGCAGTGCTAGTAGCTTAGAGCGGGAGTTCACAGATACGCAGTATTTT | CSASSLEREFTDTQYF | TRBJ2-3 | TRBV20-1 | TRBD2 | NA
TGTGCCAGCAGCTTAGGGCGGGGAGGGCGGCGTGGGGCCTTTTACGAGCAGTACTTC | CASSLGRGGRRGAFYEQYF | TRBJ2-7 | TRBV7-2 | TRBD2 | NA
TGTGCCAGTCATAACAGGGCTAGCACAGATACGCAGTATTTT | CASHNRASTDTQYF | TRBJ2-3 | TRBV19 | NA | NA
TGTGCCAGCAGCTTAGATTGGGGGGGGCGCGGTAACTATGGCTACACCTTC | CASSLDWGGRGNYGYTF | TRBJ1-2 | TRBV7-2 | NA | NA
TGTGCCACCAGCAGAGACAGGGGGTATGAAGCTTTCTTT | CATSRDRGYEAFF | TRBJ1-1 | TRBV15 | TRBD1 | NA
TGCGCCAGCAGCCTTCTACAGGGGGCATCTTCTGGAAACACCATATATTTT | CASSLLQGASSGNTIYF | TRBJ1-3 | TRBV4-3 | TRBD1 | NA
TGCGCCAGCAGCTCCGTCTGGACAGGGGTTCGTGACACCGGGGAGCTGTTTTTT | CASSSVWTGVRDTGELFF | TRBJ2-2 | TRBV4-3 | TRBD1 | NA
TGCGCCAGCAGCCAAGTAGGCAGGGGGTACCGGAACACTGAAGCTTTCTTT | CASSQVGRGYRNTEAFF | TRBJ1-1 | TRBV4-3 | TRBD1 | few
TGTGCCAGCAGCAGTACAGGGGCCTCCTATGGCTACACCTTC | CASSSTGASYGYTF | TRBJ1-2 | TRBV7-9 | TRBD1 | NA
TGCAGCGTTGTTAGAGGGGGTACTGAAGCTTTCTTT | CSVVRGGTEAFF | TRBJ1-1 | TRBV29-1 | NA | few
TGTGCCAGCAGCACGCGACTAGGCGAGTTCAAGTTCTTC | CASSTRLGEFKFF | TRBJ2-1 | TRBV7-8 | NA | NA
TGCGCCAGCAGTCAATCCCCGGTGACGGAATATACTAAACCTAAAACCTACGAGCAGTACTTC | CASSQSPVTEYTKPKTYEQYF | TRBJ2-7 | TRBV23-1 | NA | NA
TGTGCCAGCTCACCACCGGGACAGATGAACACTGAAGCTTTCTTT | CASSPPGQMNTEAFF | TRBJ1-1 | TRBV18 | TRBD1 | NA